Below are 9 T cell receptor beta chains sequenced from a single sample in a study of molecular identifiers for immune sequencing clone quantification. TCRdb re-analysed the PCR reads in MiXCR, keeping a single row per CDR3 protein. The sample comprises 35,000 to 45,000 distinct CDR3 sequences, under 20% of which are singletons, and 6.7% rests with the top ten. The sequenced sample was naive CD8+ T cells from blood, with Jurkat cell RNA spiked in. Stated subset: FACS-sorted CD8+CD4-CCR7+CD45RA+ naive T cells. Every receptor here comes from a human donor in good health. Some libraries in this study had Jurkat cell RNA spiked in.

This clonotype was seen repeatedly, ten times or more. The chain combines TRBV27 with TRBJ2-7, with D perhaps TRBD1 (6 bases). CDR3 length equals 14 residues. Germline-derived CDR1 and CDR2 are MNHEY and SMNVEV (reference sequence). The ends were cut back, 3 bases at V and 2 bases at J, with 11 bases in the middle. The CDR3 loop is CASSFSDSTYEQYF. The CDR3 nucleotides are TGTGCCAGCAGTTTCTCGGACAGCACCTACGAGCAGTACTTC.

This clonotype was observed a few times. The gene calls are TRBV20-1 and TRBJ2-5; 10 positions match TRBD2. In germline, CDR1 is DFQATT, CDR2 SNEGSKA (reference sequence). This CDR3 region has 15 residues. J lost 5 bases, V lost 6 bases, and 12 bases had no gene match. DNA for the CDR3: TGCAGTGCCCGAAAGTATCCTAGCGGGAGCGAGACCCAGTACTTC. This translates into CSARKYPSGSETQYF.

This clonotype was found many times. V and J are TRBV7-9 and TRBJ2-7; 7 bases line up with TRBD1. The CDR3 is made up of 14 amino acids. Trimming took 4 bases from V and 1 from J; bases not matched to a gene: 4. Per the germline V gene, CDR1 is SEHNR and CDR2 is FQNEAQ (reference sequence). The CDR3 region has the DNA TGTGCCAGCAGCTCACCGGGACAGTCCTACGAGCAGTACTTC. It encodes CASSSPGQSYEQYF.

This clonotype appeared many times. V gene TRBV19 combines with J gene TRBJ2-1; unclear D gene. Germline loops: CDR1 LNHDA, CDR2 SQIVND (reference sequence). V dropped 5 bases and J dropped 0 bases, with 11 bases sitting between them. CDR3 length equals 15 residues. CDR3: CASSPFQDSYNEQFF. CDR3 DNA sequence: TGTGCCAGTAGTCCCTTTCAGGACTCCTACAATGAGCAGTTCTTC. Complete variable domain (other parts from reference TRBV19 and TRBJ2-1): DGGITQSPKYLFRKEGQNVTLSCEQNLNHDAMYWYRQDPGQGLRLIYYSQIVNDFQKGDIAEGYSVSREKKESFPLTVTSAQKNPTAFYLCASSPFQDSYNEQFFGPGTRLTVL.

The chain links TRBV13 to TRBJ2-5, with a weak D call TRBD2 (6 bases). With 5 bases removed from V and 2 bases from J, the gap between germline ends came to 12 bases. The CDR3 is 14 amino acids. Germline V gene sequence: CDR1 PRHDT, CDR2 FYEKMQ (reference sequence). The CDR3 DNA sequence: TGTGCCAGCAGCCCATGGGACTTACAAGAGACCCAGTACTTC. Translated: CASSPWDLQETQYF.

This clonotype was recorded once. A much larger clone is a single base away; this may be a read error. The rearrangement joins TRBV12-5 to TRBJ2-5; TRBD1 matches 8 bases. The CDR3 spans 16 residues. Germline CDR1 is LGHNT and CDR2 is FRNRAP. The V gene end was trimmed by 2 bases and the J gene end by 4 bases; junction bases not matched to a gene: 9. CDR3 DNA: TGTGCTAGTGGTTTGAAACGGGGACAGGATCGAGAGACCCAGTACTTC. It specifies CASGLKRGQDRETQYF.

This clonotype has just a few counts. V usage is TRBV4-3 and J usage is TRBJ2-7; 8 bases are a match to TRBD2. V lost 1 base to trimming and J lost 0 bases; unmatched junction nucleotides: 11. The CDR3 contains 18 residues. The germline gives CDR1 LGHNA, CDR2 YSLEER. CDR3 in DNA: TGCGCCAGCAGCCAAGCATGGATAGCGGGAACCCTCTCCTACGAGCAGTACTTC. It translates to CASSQAWIAGTLSYEQYF.

For the CDR3, the DNA is TGTGCCACCGGCCGACTAGCGGTATACAATGAGCAGTTCTTC. Its protein is CATGRLAVYNEQFF. This rearrangement joins TRBV15 to TRBJ2-1; 9 nucleotides match TRBD2. With V trimmed by 8 bases and J by 4 bases, 6 bases remained unmatched. CDR1 LNHNV and CDR2 YYDKDF come from the germline V gene (reference sequence). The CDR3 has 14 residues.

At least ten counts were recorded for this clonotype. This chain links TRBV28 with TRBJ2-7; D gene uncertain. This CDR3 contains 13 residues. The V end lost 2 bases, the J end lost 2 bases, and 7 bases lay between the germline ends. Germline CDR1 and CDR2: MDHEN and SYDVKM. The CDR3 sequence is CASSLPLTYEQYF. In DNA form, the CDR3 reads TGTGCCAGCAGTTTACCTTTAACCTACGAGCAGTACTTC.